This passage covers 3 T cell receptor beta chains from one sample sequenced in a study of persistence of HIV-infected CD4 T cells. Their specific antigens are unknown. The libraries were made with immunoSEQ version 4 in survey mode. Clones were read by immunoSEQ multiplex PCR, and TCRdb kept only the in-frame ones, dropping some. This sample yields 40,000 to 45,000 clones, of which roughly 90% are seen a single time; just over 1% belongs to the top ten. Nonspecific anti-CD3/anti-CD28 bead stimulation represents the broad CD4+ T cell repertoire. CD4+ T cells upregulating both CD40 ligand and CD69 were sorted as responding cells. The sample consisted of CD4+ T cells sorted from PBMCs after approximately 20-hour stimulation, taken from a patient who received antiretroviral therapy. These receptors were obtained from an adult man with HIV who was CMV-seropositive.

CDR3 coding DNA: TGTGCCAGCACTTCCGGGACCACAGGAAACACTGAAGCTTTCTTT. It translates to CASTSGTTGNTEAFF. The J gene is TRBJ1-1, the V gene TRBV28; the D gene is possibly TRBD1 (5 bases). The CDR3 sequence is 15 residues long. With 7 bases removed from V and 2 bases from J, the gap between germline ends came to 17 bases. Germline lookup yields CDR1 MDHEN and CDR2 SYDVKM.

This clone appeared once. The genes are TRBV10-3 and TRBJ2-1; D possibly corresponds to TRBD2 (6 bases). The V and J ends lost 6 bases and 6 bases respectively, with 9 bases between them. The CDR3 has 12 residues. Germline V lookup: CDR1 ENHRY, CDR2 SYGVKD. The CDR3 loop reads CAISLGGNEQFF. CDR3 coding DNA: TGTGCCATCAGCCTCGGGGGCAATGAGCAGTTCTTC.

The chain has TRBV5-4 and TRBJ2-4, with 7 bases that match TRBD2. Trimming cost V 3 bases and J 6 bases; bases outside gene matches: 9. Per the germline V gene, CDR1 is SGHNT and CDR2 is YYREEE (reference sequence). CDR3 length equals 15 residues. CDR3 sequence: CASSSQGGALNIQYF. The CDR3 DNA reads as TGTGCCAGCAGCTCGCAGGGAGGGGCTTTAAACATTCAGTACTTC.